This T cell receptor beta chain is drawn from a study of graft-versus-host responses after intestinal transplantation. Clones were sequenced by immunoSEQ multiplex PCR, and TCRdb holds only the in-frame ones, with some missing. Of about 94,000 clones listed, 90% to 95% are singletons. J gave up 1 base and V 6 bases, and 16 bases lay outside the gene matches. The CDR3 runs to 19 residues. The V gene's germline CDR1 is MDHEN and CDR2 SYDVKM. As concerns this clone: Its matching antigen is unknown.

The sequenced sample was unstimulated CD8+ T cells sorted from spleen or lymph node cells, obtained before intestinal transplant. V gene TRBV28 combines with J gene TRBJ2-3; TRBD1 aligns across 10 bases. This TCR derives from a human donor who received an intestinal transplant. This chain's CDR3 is CASREIDRGRVPRTDTQYF. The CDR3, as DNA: TGTGCCAGCAGGGAGATAGACAGGGGGCGCGTTCCCCGCACAGATACGCAGTATTTT. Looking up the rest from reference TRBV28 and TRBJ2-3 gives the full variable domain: DVKVTQSSRYLVKRTGEKVFLECVQDMDHENMFWYRQDPGLGLRLIYFSYDVKMKEKGDIPEGYSVSREKKERFSLILESASTNQTSMYLCASREIDRGRVPRTDTQYFGPGTRLTVL.